The sequence of this T cell receptor beta chain was determined in a study of T cell repertoires in cytomegalovirus infection. Study as a whole: Based on public TCR beta signatures, there were indications of CMV infection and of a matching HLA type.

The study, taken as a whole, reports: Dominant in the ex vivo response were TCR beta clonotypes restricted by HLA-C and specific for CMV.

This clonotype was seen a handful of times. Its antigen is not known. The V and J ends lost 9 bases and 6 bases, in that order; junction bases with no gene match: 5. There are 11 residues in the CDR3. The germline V gene has CDR1 MDHEN and CDR2 SYDVKM. TCRdb re-called the reads through MiXCR, storing one row per CDR3 protein. The sample has roughly 600,000 distinct CDR3 sequences; 20% to 25% are singletons. The chain has TRBV28 and TRBJ2-7, with 7 bases aligning to TRBD1. The source material was CD8+ T cells from PBMCs. This receptor was obtained from a human donor in good health (CMV status not recorded). Some clones in this sample may be carry-over from other donors' samples. The CDR3 DNA is TGTGCCAGTCGACAGGGTTCCGAGCAGTACGTC. Protein sequence: CASRQGSEQYV.